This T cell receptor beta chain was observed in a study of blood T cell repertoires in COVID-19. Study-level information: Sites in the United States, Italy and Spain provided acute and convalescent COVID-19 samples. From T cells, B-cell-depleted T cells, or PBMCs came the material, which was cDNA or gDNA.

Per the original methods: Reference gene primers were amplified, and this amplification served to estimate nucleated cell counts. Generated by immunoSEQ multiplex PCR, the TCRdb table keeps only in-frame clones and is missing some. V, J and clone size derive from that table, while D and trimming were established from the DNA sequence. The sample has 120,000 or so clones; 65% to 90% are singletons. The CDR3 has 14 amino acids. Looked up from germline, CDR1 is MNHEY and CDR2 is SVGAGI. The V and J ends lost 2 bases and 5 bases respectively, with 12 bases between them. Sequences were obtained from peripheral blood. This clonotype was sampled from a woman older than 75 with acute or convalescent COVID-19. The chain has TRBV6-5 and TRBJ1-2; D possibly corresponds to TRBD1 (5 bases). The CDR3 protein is CASSYGQGGYGYTF. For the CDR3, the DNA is TGTGCCAGCAGTTACGGGCAGGGAGGATATGGCTACACCTTC.